The 31 T cell receptor beta chains below come from one sample, sequenced in a study of cytomegalovirus exposure and HLA in healthy donors. PCR employed 60 Vbeta and 13 Jbeta primers. TCRdb keeps only in-frame clones here, not all; method: immunoSEQ multiplex PCR. The repertoire consists of some 130,000 clones, with 75% to 85% occurring once and the leading ten covering about 2.5%. Sequenced: PBMCs. These receptor sequences come from a man between 25 and 39 years old in good health and CMV-seronegative.

This clone was seen more than once but under ten times. The chain uses TRBV6-1 and TRBJ1-5; D call uncertain. This CDR3 has 13 amino acids. The V gene's germline CDR1 is MNHNS and CDR2 SASEGT. V was clipped by 6 bases and J by 0 bases, with 6 bases between them. The CDR3 reads CASRTNSNQPQHF. CDR3 in DNA: TGTGCCAGCAGGACAAATAGCAATCAGCCCCAGCATTTT.

V usage is TRBV19 and J usage is TRBJ1-6; D is undetermined. CDR3 size: 16 residues. Germline loops: CDR1 LNHDA, CDR2 SQIVND (reference sequence). V gave up 5 bases and J gave up 1 base, with 12 bases separating them. CDR3 amino acids: CASSDREESYNSPLHF. The CDR3 DNA reads TGTGCCAGTAGTGATAGAGAGGAATCCTATAATTCACCCCTCCACTTT.

The V call is TRBV27, the J call TRBJ1-5, with TRBD1 matching 7 bases. CDR1 and CDR2 from the germline V gene are MNHEY and SMNVEV (reference sequence). The length of the CDR3 is 16 residues. J gave up 0 bases and V 5 bases, and 7 bases lay outside the gene matches. CDR3 loop: CASSRQGFGSNQPQHF. The CDR3 nucleotides read TGTGCCAGCAGTAGACAGGGTTTCGGTAGCAATCAGCCCCAGCATTTT.

This clone has a handful of counts. This chain uses TRBV27 with TRBJ2-5, with D perhaps TRBD1 (5 bases). The DNA matches TRBJ2-7 better at its end, which makes the J call doubtful. Germline V gene sequence: CDR1 MNHEY, CDR2 SMNVEV (reference sequence). The CDR3 consists of 12 residues. The DNA for the CDR3 is TGTGCCAGCAGAACAGGATCCTACGAGCAGTACTTC. Its protein is CASRTGSYEQYF.

V usage is TRBV4-3 and J usage is TRBJ2-1, with 7 bases aligning to TRBD2. Germline lookup yields CDR1 LGHNA and CDR2 YSLEER. This CDR3 has 15 amino acids. V lost 4 bases, J lost 1 base, and 4 bases stayed unmatched. The CDR3: CASSRSGASYNEQFF. CDR3 sequence (DNA): TGCGCCAGCAGCCGGAGCGGGGCTTCCTACAATGAGCAGTTCTTC.

The rearrangement links TRBV18 to TRBJ1-1, with 7 bases lining up with TRBD1. Trimming at V came to 2 bases and at J to 0 bases, leaving 6 bases not matched to a gene. Germline V gives CDR1 KGHSH, CDR2 LQKENI. The CDR3 sequence is 16 residues long. The CDR3 is CASSPNRDSMNTEAFF. CDR3 in DNA: TGTGCCAGCTCACCAAACCGGGACAGCATGAACACTGAAGCTTTCTTT.

With respect to this clone: Compared with germline, one end of the junction differs, possibly owing to a read error. The V call is TRBV13, the J call TRBJ1-2; the match to TRBD1 covers 7 bases. The germline V gene has CDR1 PRHDT and CDR2 FYEKMQ (reference sequence). This CDR3 contains 14 residues. The CDR3 here is CASSLGTAPYGYPF. CDR3 nucleotides: TGTGCCAGCAGCTTGGGGACAGCTCCCTATGGCTACCCCTTC. The full variable domain, completed using reference TRBV13 and TRBJ1-2, is AAGVIQSPRHLIKEKRETATLKCYPIPRHDTVYWYQQGPGQDPQFLISFYEKMQSDKGSIPDRFSAQQFSDYHSELNMSSLELGDSALYFCASSLGTAPYGYPFGSGTRLTVV.

This chain uses TRBV5-4 with TRBJ2-5; maybe TRBD2 (6 bases). Germline CDR1 reads SGHNT; CDR2 reads YYREEE (reference sequence). V was pared by 1 base and J by 5 bases, with 12 bases between. This CDR3 is 14 amino acids long. The CDR3, as DNA: TGTGCCAGCAGCTTGCGGCAAGGAGGGGAGACCCAGTACTTC. This translates into CASSLRQGGETQYF.

J is TRBJ1-2 and V is TRBV27, with 8 nucleotides matching TRBD1. The germline V gene encodes CDR1 MNHEY and CDR2 SMNVEV (reference sequence). V shed 0 bases and J 5 bases; nucleotides not matched to a gene: 5. The CDR3 sequence is 15 residues long. The CDR3 DNA is TGTGCCAGCAGTTTATCCCGGACAGGGAGGTATGGCTACACCTTC. Protein: CASSLSRTGRYGYTF.

This clone was seen only once. At one end the junction does not follow the germline gene, possibly because of a read error. This rearrangement joins TRBV10-1 to TRBJ1-2; 7 positions agree with TRBD1. The CDR3 loop spans 13 amino acids. Germline CDR1 and CDR2: WNHNN and SYGVQD (reference sequence). The CDR3 is CASSKDRTYGYPF. In nucleotides, the CDR3 is TGCGCCAGCAGTAAGGACAGGACCTATGGCTACCCCTTC.

The chain is built from TRBV29-1 and TRBJ1-1; maybe TRBD1 (5 bases). This CDR3 contains 15 residues. Germline lookup yields CDR1 SQVTM and CDR2 ANQGSEA. The V end lost 4 bases, the J end lost 1 base, and 16 bases lay between the germline ends. Here the CDR3 reads CSVGGTTTTNTEAFF. DNA of the CDR3: TGCAGCGTTGGGGGGACTACCACAACGAACACTGAAGCTTTCTTT.

The chain has TRBV7-6 and TRBJ2-7, with 15 nucleotides matching TRBD2. CDR3 length: 19 amino acids. The junction had 18 bases not matched to a gene; V was cut back by 5 bases and J by 7 bases. Looked up from germline, CDR1 is SGHVS and CDR2 is FNYEAQ. The CDR3 region has the DNA TGTGCCAGCAGCCCTACCGGGACTAGCGGGAGGTCGGCTTCGGGGGAGCAGTACTTC. This encodes CASSPTGTSGRSASGEQYF.

The V gene is TRBV9, the J gene TRBJ2-3, with D possibly being TRBD2 (5 bases). Germline loops: CDR1 SGDLS, CDR2 YYNGEE. Trimming left V 0 bases short and J 4 bases short, with 12 bases between. The CDR3 runs 15 residues. In DNA, the CDR3 is TGTGCCAGCAGCGTAGACCCTAGCCCCGCAGATACGCAGTATTTT. Translated: CASSVDPSPADTQYF.

This clone was seen a single time. V usage is TRBV6-1 and J usage is TRBJ1-5; 7 positions match TRBD1. V gave up 7 bases and J gave up 0 bases; unmatched junction bases: 6. This CDR3 has 15 residues. Germline values: CDR1 MNHNS, CDR2 SASEGT. The CDR3 protein is CASNRGIYSNQPQHF. CDR3 DNA: TGTGCCAGCAACAGGGGCATCTATAGCAATCAGCCCCAGCATTTT.

The chain joins TRBV2 to TRBJ1-1, with 9 positions matching TRBD1. Germline V CDR1 and CDR2: SNHLY, FYNNEI. With 6 bases clipped from V and 5 bases from J, the junction kept 10 bases outside the gene matches. The CDR3 length is 15 residues. For the CDR3, the DNA is TGTGCCAGCAGACAACAGGGGGCTGAGAGAACTGAAGCTTTCTTT. It yields the protein CASRQQGAERTEAFF. Complete variable domain (other parts from reference TRBV2 and TRBJ1-1): EPEVTQTPSHQVTQMGQEVILRCVPISNHLYFYWYRQILGQKVEFLVSFYNNEISEKSEIFDDQFSVERPDGSNFTLKIRSTKLEDSAMYFCASRQQGAERTEAFFGQGTRLTVV.

This clone came up once. The genes are TRBV9 and TRBJ2-7; maybe TRBD1 (8 bases). Germline-derived CDR1 and CDR2 are SGDLS and YYNGEE. CDR3 length equals 15 residues. Trimming took off 5 bases at V and 3 bases at J, with 18 bases between the two ends. The CDR3 sequence: CASSESGTGLYEQYF. The CDR3, as DNA: TGTGCCAGCAGTGAAAGCGGGACAGGACTCTACGAGCAGTACTTC.

The rearrangement uses TRBV6-1 and TRBJ2-1; the match to TRBD2 covers 12 bases. Per the germline V gene, CDR1 is MNHNS and CDR2 is SASEGT. The CDR3 is 14 amino acids. V dropped 10 bases and J dropped 7; count of bases not matched to a gene: 8. CDR3 bases: TGTGCCACACTAGCGGGAGGCTGGGGGAATGAGCAGTTCTTC. The encoded protein is CATLAGGWGNEQFF.

The chain is built from TRBV18 and TRBJ2-5, with 10 bases that match TRBD1. Per germline, CDR1 KGHSH and CDR2 LQKENI. The CDR3 runs to 15 residues. The V segment lost 6 bases and the J segment 5 bases; nucleotides outside the gene matches: 9. CDR3 region: CASSYETGGYETQYF. CDR3 coding DNA: TGTGCCAGCTCCTACGAGACAGGGGGCTATGAGACCCAGTACTTC.

The V gene is TRBV4-2, the J gene TRBJ1-2; D unresolved. The CDR3 contains 15 residues. The germline CDR1 and CDR2 sequences are LGHNA and YNFKEQ. Trimming pared 0 bases from V and 4 bases from J, leaving 12 bases between. The DNA of the CDR3 is TGTGCCAGCAGCCAAGATGGAGACGCGATCTATGGCTACACCTTC. As protein: CASSQDGDAIYGYTF.

This clone came up once. The chain carries TRBV7-9 and TRBJ1-2, with D possibly TRBD1 on 6 matching bases. Trimming cost V 3 bases and J 8 bases, with 10 bases left between them. There are 12 residues in the CDR3. CDR1 is SEHNR and CDR2 is FQNEAQ in the germline V gene (reference sequence). CDR3 amino acids: CASSFSGEGYTF. The CDR3 coding sequence is TGTGCCAGCAGCTTTTCAGGGGAGGGCTACACCTTC.

This sequence joins TRBV6-1 and TRBJ2-1; D remains ambiguous. This CDR3 comprises 15 residues. V shed 7 bases and J shed 0 bases, with 13 bases lying between them. Germline V lookup: CDR1 MNHNS, CDR2 SASEGT. The CDR3 sequence: CASTRASGSYNEQFF. The CDR3 DNA reads as TGTGCCAGCACAAGAGCGAGTGGCTCCTACAATGAGCAGTTCTTC.

This clone was seen a few times. The chain couples TRBV6-5 to TRBJ1-1; possibly TRBD1 for D (6 bases). The CDR3 runs to 14 residues. Germline V CDR1 and CDR2: MNHEY, SVGAGI. V was trimmed by 6 bases and J by 1 base, leaving 12 bases between them. The CDR3 coding sequence is TGTGCCAGCAGACGCGGACAGAAGAACACTGAAGCTTTCTTT. Its translation is CASRRGQKNTEAFF.

The V and J genes are TRBV7-9 and TRBJ1-2; 7 positions agree with TRBD1. Germline V gives CDR1 SEHNR, CDR2 FQNEAQ (reference sequence). The CDR3 runs to 14 residues. With V trimmed by 7 bases and J by 10 bases, 15 bases remained unmatched. The CDR3 coding sequence is TGTGCCAGCACCAAGGTCGAGACAGGGTCCGCCTACACCTTC. Translating it yields CASTKVETGSAYTF.

The chain is built from TRBV29-1 and TRBJ2-5, with TRBD2 matching 8 bases. The J call may be mistaken, given a closer DNA end match to TRBJ2-7. This CDR3 is built from 24 residues. Germline CDR1 is SQVTM and CDR2 is ANQGSEA. CDR3 nucleotides: TGCAGCGTTCTGTCCCACGCTCAACTCGGAGGACGGGAGGGCCGAAACCAACTTTTCTACGAGCAGTACTTC. Protein product: CSVLSHAQLGGREGRNQLFYEQYF.

This clone was counted between two and nine times. The chain joins TRBV29-1 to TRBJ1-1; possibly TRBD1 for D (6 bases). Germline V CDR1 and CDR2: SQVTM, ANQGSEA. Trimming stripped 3 bases from V and 6 bases from J, with 11 bases between. This CDR3 contains 12 residues. Written as DNA, the CDR3 is TGCAGCGTTGAGACAGGAACCCCTGAAGCTTTCTTT. Amino acid sequence: CSVETGTPEAFF.

Comment on this clone: Other DNA variants within this sample encode the same CDR3. J is TRBJ2-7 and V is TRBV7-2; D is uncertain. The CDR3 contains 12 residues. CDR1 SGHTA and CDR2 FQGNSA come from the germline V gene. Between the trimmed V and J ends, which lost 4 bases and 0 bases, there was a span of 4 bases. The chain's CDR3 is CASSSSSYEQYF. DNA for the CDR3: TGTGCCAGCAGCTCCAGCTCCTACGAGCAGTACTTC.

The chain couples TRBV28 to TRBJ2-7; TRBD2 matches at 12 bases. V lost 5 bases to trimming and J lost 4 bases; unmatched junction nucleotides: 12. This CDR3 is 17 amino acids long. The germline V gene encodes CDR1 MDHEN and CDR2 SYDVKM. CDR3 sequence reads: CASSPRLAGVSRYEQYF. DNA of the CDR3: TGTGCCAGCAGTCCCCGACTAGCGGGAGTTTCCCGTTACGAGCAGTACTTC.

V gene TRBV19 combines with J gene TRBJ2-1, with 10 bases that match TRBD2. The CDR3 length is 14 residues. Looked up from germline, CDR1 is LNHDA and CDR2 is SQIVND (reference sequence). V shed 6 bases, J shed 5 bases, and the junction held 4 bases outside the gene matches. The CDR3 DNA reads TGTGCCAGTAGCTTAGCGGGAGGTAACAATGAGCAGTTCTTC. This encodes CASSLAGGNNEQFF.

The V gene is TRBV10-3, the J gene TRBJ2-1, with TRBD2 matching 7 bases. This CDR3 region has 14 residues. Germline assignment: CDR1 ENHRY and CDR2 SYGVKD. The junction had 5 bases not matched to a gene; V was cut back by 9 bases and J by 0 bases. In nucleotides, the CDR3 is TGTGCCATAGCGGGAATTGCCTCCTACAATGAGCAGTTCTTC. This sequence encodes CAIAGIASYNEQFF.

The chain employs TRBV6-5 and TRBJ1-1; 7 bases fit TRBD1. Germline trimming cut 4 bases from V and 11 bases from J; bases unmatched to any gene: 16. Germline CDR1 reads MNHEY; CDR2 reads SVGAGI. CDR3 size: 15 residues. The DNA of the CDR3 is TGTGCCAGCAGTTTCCAATCGACAGGGCCTCTCCTCGCTTTCTTT. It specifies CASSFQSTGPLLAFF.

The CDR3 DNA sequence: TGTGCCACCAAAAGGACAGATCTTACCGGGGAGCTGTTTTTT. Its protein is CATKRTDLTGELFF. The chain couples TRBV6-6 to TRBJ2-2; D might be TRBD1 (6 bases). Germline V lookup: CDR1 MNHNY, CDR2 SVGAGI (reference sequence). Trimming took off 10 bases at V and 5 bases at J, with 17 bases between the two ends. The CDR3 has 14 amino acids.